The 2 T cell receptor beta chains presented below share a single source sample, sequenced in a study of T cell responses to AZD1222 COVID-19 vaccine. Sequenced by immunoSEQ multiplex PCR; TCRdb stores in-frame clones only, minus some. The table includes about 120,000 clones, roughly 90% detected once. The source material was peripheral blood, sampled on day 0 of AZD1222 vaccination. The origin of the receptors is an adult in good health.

The CDR3 DNA reads as TGTGCCATCAGTGTACACCGTGGGACTAATGAAAAACTGTTTTTT. It yields the protein CAISVHRGTNEKLFF. The chain uses TRBV10-3 and TRBJ1-4, with D hard to call. This CDR3 comprises 15 residues. Per the germline V gene, CDR1 is ENHRY and CDR2 is SYGVKD. V lost 4 bases and J lost 2, with 11 bases in between.

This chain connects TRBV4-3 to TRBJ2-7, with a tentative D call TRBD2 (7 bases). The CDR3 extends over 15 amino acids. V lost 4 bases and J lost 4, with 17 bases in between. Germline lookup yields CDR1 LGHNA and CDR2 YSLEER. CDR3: CASSPSLGGGYEQYF. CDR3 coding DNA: TGCGCCAGCAGCCCATCCCTAGGGGGGGGTTACGAGCAGTACTTC.